The rows below give T cell receptor beta chains drawn from one sample of a study of identical twins. MiXCR was run by TCRdb on the 5' RACE reads, yielding one entry per CDR3 protein. This repertoire shows 450,000 to 650,000 distinct CDR3 sequences, around 15% found once; its top ten account for roughly 0.46%. This sample also belongs to another study, concerning yellow fever vaccine responses in identical twins.

Sequenced input: CD4+ T cells sorted from blood. The receptors originated from a young woman in good health. CDR3s include the opening cysteine and the closing phenylalanine or tryptophan. The order of the fields is D gene, clone size, J gene, V gene, CDR3 DNA, CDR3 protein. A D gene is named only where the DNA matches it firmly. Some rows mark clone size as missing; the rest say once, few, many or name a class of expanded clone.

TRBD1 | NA | TRBJ1-5 | TRBV2 | TGTGCCAGTGGGGGGGGACAGGGGGCCCTTCTGCCCCAGCATTTT | CASGGGQGALLPQHF
TRBD2 | NA | TRBJ2-2 | TRBV7-2 | TGTGCCAGCAGCCCGGGACTAGCGGGCGGGGAGCTGTTTTTT | CASSPGLAGGELFF
NA | NA | TRBJ2-7 | TRBV11-2 | TGTGCCAGCAGCCCACGTAAGATAGGGGAGTACGAGCAGTACTTC | CASSPRKIGEYEQYF
NA | few | TRBJ2-6 | TRBV14 | TGTGCCAGCAGCCCCGTAGCCGGGGCCAACGTCCTGACTTTC | CASSPVAGANVLTF
TRBD2 | once | TRBJ2-5 | TRBV6-1 | TGTGCCAGCCAGACTAGCGGTAACCAAGAGACCCAGTACTTC | CASQTSGNQETQYF
NA | many | TRBJ2-1 | TRBV12-3/TRBV12-4 | TGTGCCAGCAGTATTGTTGGACTGAACTACAATGAGCAGTTCTTC | CASSIVGLNYNEQFF
NA | NA | TRBJ2-1 | TRBV9 | TGTGCCAGCAGTCCCAAGTGGGGGGTCGGGCAGTTCTTC | CASSPKWGVGQFF
NA | NA | TRBJ2-3 | TRBV20-1 | TGCAGTGCTAGTAAGGCTGCAGGGAGCACAGATACGCAGTATTTT | CSASKAAGSTDTQYF
TRBD1 | many | TRBJ2-1 | TRBV2 | TGTGCCAGCAGTGAAGGGGACAGGGGTCCCTACAATGAGCAGTTCTTC | CASSEGDRGPYNEQFF
NA | few | TRBJ2-6 | TRBV9 | TGTGCCAGCAGCGTAGGGTTCCCGGCTGGGGCCAACGTCCTGACTTTC | CASSVGFPAGANVLTF